This T cell receptor beta chain was recovered during a study of T-cell reconstitution after alpha-beta-depleted transplantation in children. This clonotype has at least ten counts. This sample's TCRbeta library carried unique molecular identifier barcodes. TCRdb analysed the PCR reads with MiXCR anew, one entry per CDR3 protein. This repertoire shows roughly 590,000 distinct CDR3 sequences, around 17% found once; its top ten account for approximately 1%. This CDR3 region has 15 residues. V was cut by 1 base and J by 0 bases, with 4 bases left in between. The chain recombines TRBV12-3 or TRBV12-4 with TRBJ2-6, with unresolved D. This TCR derives from a human donor who donated a stem cell graft to a child with acute myeloid leukemia. The source was PBMCs from the stem cell graft donor, collected from the stem cell graft. CDR3 loop: CASSLGYSGANVLTF. CDR3 sequence (DNA): TGTGCCAGCAGTTTAGGGTACTCTGGGGCCAACGTCCTGACTTTC.